These 19 T cell receptor beta chains originate from one sample sequenced in a study of shared clonotypes between healthy human individuals. Some clones are missing from TCRdb's copy, which holds only in-frame ones; the method was immunoSEQ multiplex PCR. The sample shows approximately 1.4 million clones, 98% of them seen only once. Sequencing input: naive CD4+ T cells sorted from blood. Subset described: CD45RA+ positively selected. Receptors were obtained from a man aged 25-45 years in good health.

The rearrangement joins TRBV7-9 to TRBJ1-1; 8 bases line up with TRBD1. The CDR3 loop spans 11 amino acids. V shed 10 bases and J 11 bases; nucleotides not matched to a gene: 9. Germline lookup yields CDR1 SEHNR and CDR2 FQNEAQ (reference sequence). The CDR3 region has the DNA TGTGCCATCGACAGGGGCGGTTGGGCTTTCTTT. Translation gives CAIDRGGWAFF.

The chain has TRBV10-1 and TRBJ2-2; no firm D call. Germline V CDR1 and CDR2: WNHNN, SYGVQD (reference sequence). V was clipped by 4 bases and J by 5 bases, with 8 bases between them. This CDR3 region has 13 residues. CDR3 in amino acids: CASSALLTGELFF. Here the CDR3 DNA reads TGCGCCAGCAGTGCTCTTTTGACCGGGGAGCTGTTTTTT.

This chain connects TRBV19 to TRBJ2-7; 10 bases fit TRBD2. CDR1 and CDR2 (germline): LNHDA, SQIVND (reference sequence). Losses at the gene ends were 4 bases for V and 1 base for J; bases not matched to a gene: 10. CDR3 length equals 17 residues. CDR3 residues: CASSSLAGTSVSYEQYF. The CDR3 DNA reads TGTGCCAGTAGTAGTTTAGCCGGGACTAGCGTTTCCTACGAGCAGTACTTC.

This chain links TRBV19 with TRBJ2-7; TRBD2 aligns across 13 bases. Germline CDR1 and CDR2: LNHDA and SQIVND (reference sequence). Trimming took 7 bases from V and 7 from J; bases not matched to a gene: 7. The length of the CDR3 is 14 residues. This CDR3 reads CASMQTSGRREQYF. The CDR3 DNA reads TGTGCCAGTATGCAGACTAGCGGGAGGCGGGAGCAGTACTTC.

This rearrangement joins TRBV9 to TRBJ2-1; 13 bases are shared with TRBD2. Germline V gene sequence: CDR1 SGDLS, CDR2 YYNGEE. The CDR3 extends over 17 amino acids. Trimming removed 0 bases from V and 9 bases from J; junction bases left unmatched: 9. The CDR3 here is CASSVAMGLAGKSEQFF. In DNA, the CDR3 is TGTGCCAGCAGCGTAGCGATGGGACTAGCGGGAAAAAGTGAGCAGTTCTTC. Variable domain in full (rest from reference TRBV9 and TRBJ2-1): DSGVTQTPKHLITATGQRVTLRCSPRSGDLSVYWYQQSLDQGLQFLIQYYNGEERAKGNILERFSAQQFPDLHSELNLSSLELGDSALYFCASSVAMGLAGKSEQFFGPGTRLTVL.

The rearrangement joins TRBV5-3 to TRBJ2-5; D ambiguous. TRBV5-3 is classed as an ORF, of uncertain function. The V and J ends lost 0 bases and 5 bases respectively, with 11 bases between them. This CDR3 region has 14 residues. CDR3: CARSLAPPVETQYF. CDR3 bases: TGTGCCAGAAGCTTGGCACCCCCGGTGGAGACCCAGTACTTC.

The chain couples TRBV5-8 to TRBJ2-5; 9 bases align to TRBD1. The V gene end was trimmed by 3 bases and the J gene end by 7 bases; junction bases not matched to a gene: 7. This CDR3 comprises 14 residues. Germline V gene sequence: CDR1 SGHTS, CDR2 YDEGEE. The CDR3 spells CASSSAPGQGTQYF. Written as DNA, the CDR3 is TGTGCCAGCAGCTCTGCGCCGGGACAGGGGACCCAGTACTTC.

The V gene is TRBV10-3, the J gene TRBJ1-3; tentatively, D is TRBD1 (5 bases). Trimming shortened V by 1 base and J by 5 bases, and 9 bases separated the two germline ends. Germline V gene data show CDR1 as ENHRY and CDR2 as SYGVKD. CDR3 size: 14 residues. CDR3 nucleotide sequence: TGTGCCATCAGTGAGTTAAGACAGCGAAACACCATATATTTT. This gives the protein CAISELRQRNTIYF.

This rearrangement joins TRBV6-5 to TRBJ2-7; the match to TRBD1 covers 8 bases. Germline V lookup: CDR1 MNHEY, CDR2 SVGAGI. V gave up 8 bases and J gave up 3 bases; unmatched junction bases: 6. The CDR3 is 13 residues long. DNA of the CDR3: TGTGCCAGCCACGGGACAGGTTACTACGAGCAGTACTTC. As protein: CASHGTGYYEQYF.

The chain employs TRBV5-1 and TRBJ1-1; perhaps TRBD1 as D (6 bases). The V end was cut by 3 bases, the J end by 1 base, with 16 bases between. There are 16 residues in the CDR3. Per germline, CDR1 SGHRS and CDR2 YFSETQ. The chain's CDR3 is CASSWNPQGWNTEAFF. Written as DNA, the CDR3 is TGCGCCAGCAGCTGGAACCCACAGGGCTGGAACACTGAAGCTTTCTTT.

This chain uses TRBV11-2 with TRBJ2-1; 12 bases line up with TRBD2. This CDR3 contains 15 residues. Losses at the gene ends were 5 bases for V and 8 bases for J; bases not matched to a gene: 7. Germline CDR1 reads SGHAT; CDR2 reads FQNNGV. In nucleotides, the CDR3 is TGTGCCAGCAGCCAGAGGACTAGCGGGAATTATGAGCAGTTCTTC. This sequence encodes CASSQRTSGNYEQFF.

This clone was recorded once. The V call is TRBV7-2, the J call TRBJ2-7; TRBD1 or TRBD2 may be the D gene (5 bases each). The CDR3 loop spans 15 amino acids. Germline V lookup: CDR1 SGHTA, CDR2 FQGNSA. The V end was cut by 0 bases, the J end by 3 bases, with 12 bases between. Here the CDR3 DNA reads TGTGCCAGCAGCTTAGCCGGGACGCAGAACTACGAGCAGTACTTC. It codes for CASSLAGTQNYEQYF.

Comment on this clone: The same CDR3 is also encoded by other DNA sequences in this sample. This chain links TRBV19 with TRBJ1-5; D call uncertain. CDR1 and CDR2 (germline): LNHDA, SQIVND (reference sequence). The V end was cut by 0 bases, the J end by 6 bases, with 6 bases between. CDR3 length equals 13 residues. CDR3 bases: TGTGCCAGTAGTATAGATCGGGGTCAGCCCCAGCATTTT. This translates into CASSIDRGQPQHF.

The chain recombines TRBV15 with TRBJ2-2, with D unresolved. With 2 bases removed from V and 11 bases from J, the gap between germline ends came to 12 bases. The CDR3 consists of 13 residues. Germline assignment: CDR1 LNHNV and CDR2 YYDKDF (reference sequence). CDR3 in DNA: TGTGCCACCAGCAGAAGCAGGCATCTTGAGCTGTTTTTT. It translates to CATSRSRHLELFF.

This sequence joins TRBV11-3 and TRBJ2-7; D not resolved. The V gene's germline CDR1 is SGHNT and CDR2 YENEEA. Trimming left V 4 bases short and J 5 bases short, with 9 bases between. This CDR3 comprises 12 residues. For the CDR3, the DNA is TGTGCCAGCAGCTGGAGTATTCACGAGCAGTACTTC. Its translation: CASSWSIHEQYF.

The V gene is TRBV28, the J gene TRBJ2-1, with D possibly TRBD2 on 5 matching bases. The CDR3 covers 16 residues. Between the trimmed V and J ends, which lost 1 base and 7 bases, there was a span of 17 bases. Germline V gene lookup returns CDR1 MDHEN and CDR2 SYDVKM. CDR3 coding DNA: TGTGCCAGCAGTTTATTCCCCAGCGGCCCTGGGAATGAGCAGTTCTTC. It encodes CASSLFPSGPGNEQFF.

In nucleotides, the CDR3 is TGTGCCAGCAGCAACCCAGGGGTGAACACTGAAGCTTTCTTT. It specifies CASSNPGVNTEAFF. The chain couples TRBV14 to TRBJ1-1; maybe TRBD1 (6 bases). CDR3 length: 14 amino acids. CDR1 is SGHDN and CDR2 is FVKESK in the germline V gene. Deletions cut 5 bases from V and 0 bases from J, with 10 bases between. Complete variable domain (other parts from reference TRBV14 and TRBJ1-1): EAGVTQFPSHSVIEKGQTVTLRCDPISGHDNLYWYRRVMGKEIKFLLHFVKESKQDESGMPNNRFLAERTGGTYSTLKVQPAELEDSGVYFCASSNPGVNTEAFFGQGTRLTVV.

This clone was seen more than once but under ten times. This CDR3 reads CASTLPSRSYEQYF. For the CDR3, the DNA is TGTGCCAGCACCCTCCCGAGTAGGAGTTACGAGCAGTACTTC. The genes are TRBV28 and TRBJ2-7, with D unresolved. Trimming took off 7 bases at V and 4 bases at J, with 17 bases between the two ends. Germline CDR1 is MDHEN and CDR2 is SYDVKM. CDR3 size: 14 residues.

V gene TRBV28 combines with J gene TRBJ2-1, with 11 bases lining up with TRBD2. The CDR3 has 14 residues. V trimming: 5 bases; J trimming: 6 bases; junction bases outside the gene matches: 3. In germline, CDR1 is MDHEN, CDR2 SYDVKM. The CDR3: CASSISGRANEQFF. CDR3 coding DNA: TGTGCCAGCAGTATTAGCGGGAGGGCCAATGAGCAGTTCTTC.